This T cell receptor beta chain was sequenced for a study of CD8+CD57+ T cells in acquired aplastic anemia. Overall study context: The sorted CD4+ and CD8+ cells yielded an average around 3.2 ug of DNA. Broader study findings: Patients and controls shared 25 to 30 CD8+ CDR3 sequences.

According to the study, genomic DNA was the template for TCR beta VDJ and CDR3 profiling. TCRdb called the reads again in MiXCR, with one record for every CDR3 protein. The repertoire holds roughly 98,000 distinct CDR3 sequences, with around 68% as singletons. Whoever was chosen for sequencing had shown CD8+CD57+ cell expansion by flow cytometry. The diagnosis in all patients was severe acquired aplastic anemia. Therapy had not been given to patients before blood sampling. This clonotype was observed a handful of times. Its antigen remains unidentified. The specimen was sorted CD4+, CD8+, or CD8+CD57+ T cells (not recorded which) from PBMCs. This receptor was taken from a human donor with aplastic anemia.

The CDR3 reads CASSREGEPYEQYF. CDR3 sequence (DNA): TGTGCCAGCAGTAGGGAGGGGGAGCCCTACGAGCAGTACTTC. The chain couples TRBV2 to TRBJ2-7; maybe TRBD2 (7 bases). Trimming removed 5 bases at V and 2 bases at J, with 13 bases between. This CDR3 contains 14 residues. CDR1 and CDR2 from the germline V gene are SNHLY and FYNNEI.